This TCR beta chain is drawn from a study of cytomegalovirus exposure and HLA in healthy donors. Findings and limits, study-wide: About 180 TCR beta chains were listed as cytomegalovirus-associated. TCR beta chain V- and J-gene trimming was linked, in a later analysis, to a missense variant in DCLRE1C.

Worth noting for this clone: What it recognizes is unknown.

A multiplex PCR was run with 60 Vbeta primers and 13 Jbeta primers. The method was immunoSEQ multiplex PCR; TCRdb's version includes in-frame clones alone and lacks a portion of them. The sample lists 150,000 to 250,000 clones; 82% were seen once. V lost 4 bases to trimming and J lost 0 bases; unmatched junction nucleotides: 4. Germline V gives CDR1 LGHNA, CDR2 YSLEER. The CDR3 has 15 residues. This TCR came from a boy younger than 10 in good health and CMV-seronegative. The chain uses TRBV4-3 and TRBJ2-5; 8 nucleotides agree with TRBD2. The sequenced material came from PBMCs. CDR3 protein: CASSRIAGHQETQYF. The CDR3, as DNA: TGCGCCAGCAGCCGAATAGCGGGGCACCAAGAGACCCAGTACTTC.